Sequencing of this T cell receptor beta chain was carried out in a study of T cells in Graves' hyperthyroidism and ophthalmopathy. Regarding the study as a whole: In validation, the model predicted ophthalmopathy. These predictions came a median approximately 6.5 months before onset.

V lost 5 bases and J lost 2, with 15 bases in between. The CDR3 contains 16 residues. Germline CDR1 reads SEHNR; CDR2 reads FQNEAQ (reference sequence). The TCR beta CDR3 regions underwent amplification using RNA transcripts as the source. The primer set for the first-round RT-PCR of the TCR CDR3 was HTBI. TCRdb reprocessed the multiplex PCR reads with MiXCR, giving one entry per CDR3 protein. The data hold 75,000 to 100,000 distinct CDR3 sequences, with roughly 56% observed a single time. A note on this clonotype: Its antigen is unknown. A much larger clone is a single base away; this may be a read error.

The receptor's source is a woman in her thirties or forties with Graves' hyperthyroidism. The chain recombines TRBV7-9 with TRBJ2-2; D unclear. Sequenced material: blood. This chain's CDR3 is CASSVGLVANTGELFF. CDR3 sequence (DNA): TGTGCCAGCAGCGTAGGGTTAGTGGCAAACACCGGGGAGCTGTTTTTT.